This T cell receptor beta chain was profiled in a study of blood T cell repertoires in COVID-19. Clones were sequenced by immunoSEQ multiplex PCR, and TCRdb holds only the in-frame ones, with some missing. The table has about 300,000 clones, approximately 91% seen once. Individuals drawn from 24 US areas were about 18 to 90 years old. Grouping used clinical history reported by participants in a survey and questionnaire. Symptom resolution, clearance, or two negative PCRs marked donors in Cohort 3 as recovered. The germline V gene has CDR1 SGHDT and CDR2 YYEEEE. The CDR3 sequence is 16 residues long. V dropped 3 bases and J dropped 4; count of bases not matched to a gene: 8.

The chain employs TRBV5-6 and TRBJ2-7; 12 nucleotides match TRBD2. This receptor was identified in a man between 60 and 75 years old who had recovered from COVID-19. The sequencing sample was made of PBMCs or T cells enriched from blood (not recorded which). CDR3 sequence (DNA): TGTGCCAGCAGCTCGCCTAGCGGGAGGGCCTTATACGAGCAGTACTTC. Encoded protein: CASSSPSGRALYEQYF.